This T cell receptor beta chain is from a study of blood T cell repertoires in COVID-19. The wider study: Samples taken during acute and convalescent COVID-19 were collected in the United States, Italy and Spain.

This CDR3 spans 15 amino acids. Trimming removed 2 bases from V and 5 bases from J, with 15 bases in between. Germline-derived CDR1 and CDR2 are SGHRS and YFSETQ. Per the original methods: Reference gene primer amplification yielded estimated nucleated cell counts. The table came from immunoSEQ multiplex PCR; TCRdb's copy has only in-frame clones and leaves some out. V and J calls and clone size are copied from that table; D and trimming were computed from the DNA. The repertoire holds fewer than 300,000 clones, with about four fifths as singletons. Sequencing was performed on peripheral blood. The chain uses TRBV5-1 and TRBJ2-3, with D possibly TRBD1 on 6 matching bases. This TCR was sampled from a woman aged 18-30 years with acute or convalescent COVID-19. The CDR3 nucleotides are TGCGCCAGCAGCTTCGACTTGGGGGCGGGAGATACGCAGTATTTT. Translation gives CASSFDLGAGDTQYF.